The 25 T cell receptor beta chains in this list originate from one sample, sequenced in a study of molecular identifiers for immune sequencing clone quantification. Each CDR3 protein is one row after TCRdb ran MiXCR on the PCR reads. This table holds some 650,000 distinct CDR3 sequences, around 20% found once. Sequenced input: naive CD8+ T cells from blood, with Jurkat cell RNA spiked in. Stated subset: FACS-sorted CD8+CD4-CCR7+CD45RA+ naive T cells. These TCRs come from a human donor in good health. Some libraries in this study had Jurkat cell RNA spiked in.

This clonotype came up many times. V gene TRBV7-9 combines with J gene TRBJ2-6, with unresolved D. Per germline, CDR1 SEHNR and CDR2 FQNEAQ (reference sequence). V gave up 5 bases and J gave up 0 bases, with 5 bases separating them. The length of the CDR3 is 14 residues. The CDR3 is CASSHNSGANVLTF. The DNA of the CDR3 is TGTGCCAGCAGCCACAACTCTGGGGCCAACGTCCTGACTTTC.

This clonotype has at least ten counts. The CDR3 DNA is TGTGCCTGGAGTGTACGGGGTTTCTACGAGCAGTACTTC. This sequence encodes CAWSVRGFYEQYF. The chain joins TRBV30 to TRBJ2-7; weak D call: TRBD2 (5 bases). Trimming took off 0 bases at V and 3 bases at J, with 9 bases between the two ends. The germline CDR1 and CDR2 sequences are GTSNPN and SVGIG (reference sequence). This CDR3 is built from 13 residues. The full variable domain, rest sourced from reference TRBV30 and TRBJ2-7, is SQTIHQWPATLVQPVGSPLSLECTVEGTSNPNLYWYRQAAGRGLQLLFYSVGIGQISSEVPQNLSASRPQDRQFILSSKKLLLSDSGFYLCAWSVRGFYEQYFGPGTRLTVT.

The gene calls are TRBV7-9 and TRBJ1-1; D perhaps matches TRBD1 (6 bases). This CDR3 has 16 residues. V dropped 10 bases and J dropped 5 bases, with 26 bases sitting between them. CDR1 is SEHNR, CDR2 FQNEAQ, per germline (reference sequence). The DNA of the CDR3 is TGTGCCACCGAGACCTCGGACAGCCTCGAGTTGACTGAAGCTTTCTTT. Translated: CATETSDSLELTEAFF.

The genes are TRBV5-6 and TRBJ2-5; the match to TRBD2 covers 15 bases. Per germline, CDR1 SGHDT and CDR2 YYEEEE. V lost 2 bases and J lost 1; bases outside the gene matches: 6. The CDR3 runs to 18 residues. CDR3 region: CASSLRWTSGGAQETQYF. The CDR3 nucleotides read TGTGCCAGCAGCTTAAGGTGGACTAGCGGGGGGGCCCAAGAGACCCAGTACTTC.

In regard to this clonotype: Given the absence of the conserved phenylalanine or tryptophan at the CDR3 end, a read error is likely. This CDR3 is CASSTRRTGPHPMNTEAFL. As DNA, the CDR3 is TGTGCCAGCAGCACGCGACGGACAGGGCCACATCCAATGAACACTGAAGCTTTCCTT. The gene calls are TRBV13 and TRBJ1-1, with 8 nucleotides matching TRBD1. This CDR3 region has 19 residues. V was pared by 5 bases and J by 0 bases, with 17 bases of the junction left unmatched. Germline V lookup: CDR1 PRHDT, CDR2 FYEKMQ (reference sequence).

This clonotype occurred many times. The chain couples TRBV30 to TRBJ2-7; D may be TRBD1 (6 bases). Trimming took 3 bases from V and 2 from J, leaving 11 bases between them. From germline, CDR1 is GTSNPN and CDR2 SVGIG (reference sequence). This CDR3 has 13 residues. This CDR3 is CAWSPEGAYEQYF. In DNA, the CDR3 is TGTGCCTGGAGCCCCGAGGGGGCCTACGAGCAGTACTTC. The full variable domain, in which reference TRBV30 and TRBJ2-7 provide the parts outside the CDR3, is SQTIHQWPATLVQPVGSPLSLECTVEGTSNPNLYWYRQAAGRGLQLLFYSVGIGQISSEVPQNLSASRPQDRQFILSSKKLLLSDSGFYLCAWSPEGAYEQYFGPGTRLTVT.

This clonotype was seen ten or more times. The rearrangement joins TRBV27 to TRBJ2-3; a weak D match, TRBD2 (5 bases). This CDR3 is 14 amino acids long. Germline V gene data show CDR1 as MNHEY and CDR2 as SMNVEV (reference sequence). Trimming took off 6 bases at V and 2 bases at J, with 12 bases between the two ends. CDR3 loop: CASSRDDITDTQYF. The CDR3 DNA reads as TGTGCCAGCAGCCGGGATGATATCACAGATACGCAGTATTTT.

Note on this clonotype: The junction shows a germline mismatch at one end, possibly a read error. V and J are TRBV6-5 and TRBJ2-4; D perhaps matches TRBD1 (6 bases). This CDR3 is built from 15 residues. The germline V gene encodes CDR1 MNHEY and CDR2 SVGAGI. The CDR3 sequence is CATLVNRVNKNIQCF. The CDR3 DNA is TGTGCCACTTTAGTCAACAGGGTAAACAAAAACATTCAGTGCTTC.

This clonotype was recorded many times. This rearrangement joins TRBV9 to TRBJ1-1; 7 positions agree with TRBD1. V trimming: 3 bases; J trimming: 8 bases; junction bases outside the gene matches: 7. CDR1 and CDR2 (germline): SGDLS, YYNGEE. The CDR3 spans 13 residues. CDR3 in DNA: TGTGCCAGCAGCGCCGGGACAGCCCCAGAAGCTTTCTTT. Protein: CASSAGTAPEAFF.

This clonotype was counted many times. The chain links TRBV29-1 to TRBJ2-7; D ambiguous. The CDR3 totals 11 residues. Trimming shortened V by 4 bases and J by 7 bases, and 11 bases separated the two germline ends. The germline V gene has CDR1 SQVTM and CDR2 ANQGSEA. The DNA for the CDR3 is TGCAGCGTTGCCGACTCAGAAGAGCAGTACTTC. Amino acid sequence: CSVADSEEQYF.

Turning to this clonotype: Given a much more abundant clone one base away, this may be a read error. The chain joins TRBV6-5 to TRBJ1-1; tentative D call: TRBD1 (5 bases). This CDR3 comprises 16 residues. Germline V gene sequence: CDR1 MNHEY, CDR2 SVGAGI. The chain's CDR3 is CASSYPGGEGSTKAFF. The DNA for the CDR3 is TGTGCCAGCAGTTACCCCGGAGGGGAGGGGAGCACTAAAGCTTTCTTT.

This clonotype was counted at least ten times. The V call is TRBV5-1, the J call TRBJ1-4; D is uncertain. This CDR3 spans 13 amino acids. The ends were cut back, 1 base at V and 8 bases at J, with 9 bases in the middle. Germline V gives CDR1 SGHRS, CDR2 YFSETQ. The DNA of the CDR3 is TGCGCCAGCAGCTTGTTAGAGGAGGAAAAACTGTTTTTT. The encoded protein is CASSLLEEEKLFF.

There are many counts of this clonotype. The CDR3 DNA sequence: TGTGCCAGCAGTTTATCATGGGGGACAGGGGGCAACCTGGACACCATATATTTT. Protein: CASSLSWGTGGNLDTIYF. The chain uses TRBV27 and TRBJ1-3; 12 nucleotides align to TRBD1. This CDR3 comprises 18 residues. Germline trimming cut 0 bases from V and 8 bases from J; bases unmatched to any gene: 11. Germline V gives CDR1 MNHEY, CDR2 SMNVEV (reference sequence).

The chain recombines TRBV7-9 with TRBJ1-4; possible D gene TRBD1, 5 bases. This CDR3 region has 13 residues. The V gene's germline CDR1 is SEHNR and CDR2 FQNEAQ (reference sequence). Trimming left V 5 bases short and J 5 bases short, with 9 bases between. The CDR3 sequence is CASSGTGNEKLFF. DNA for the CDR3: TGTGCCAGCAGCGGGACGGGGAATGAAAAACTGTTTTTT.

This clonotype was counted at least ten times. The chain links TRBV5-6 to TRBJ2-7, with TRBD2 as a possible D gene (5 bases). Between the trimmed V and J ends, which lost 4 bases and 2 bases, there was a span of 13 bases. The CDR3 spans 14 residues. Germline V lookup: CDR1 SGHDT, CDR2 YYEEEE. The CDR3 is CASSREDTTYEQYF. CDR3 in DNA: TGTGCCAGCAGCCGGGAAGACACAACCTACGAGCAGTACTTC.

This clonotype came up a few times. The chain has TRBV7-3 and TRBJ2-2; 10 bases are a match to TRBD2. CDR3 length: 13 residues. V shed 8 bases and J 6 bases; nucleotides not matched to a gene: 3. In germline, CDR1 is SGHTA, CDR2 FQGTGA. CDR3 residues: CASGLAGAGELFF. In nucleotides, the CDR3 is TGTGCCAGCGGCCTAGCGGGAGCCGGGGAGCTGTTTTTT.

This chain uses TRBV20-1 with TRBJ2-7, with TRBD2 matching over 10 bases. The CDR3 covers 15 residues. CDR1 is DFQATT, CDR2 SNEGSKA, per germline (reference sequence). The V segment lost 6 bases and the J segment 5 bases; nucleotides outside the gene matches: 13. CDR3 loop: CSAQLLSGGVHEQYF. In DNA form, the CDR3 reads TGCAGTGCCCAGCTCCTAAGCGGGGGGGTCCACGAGCAGTACTTC.

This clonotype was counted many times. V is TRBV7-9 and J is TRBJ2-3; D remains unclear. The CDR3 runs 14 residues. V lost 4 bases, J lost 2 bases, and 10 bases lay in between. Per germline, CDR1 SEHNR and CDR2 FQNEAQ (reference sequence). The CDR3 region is CASSYSHNTDTQYF. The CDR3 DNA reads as TGTGCCAGCAGCTACTCCCACAACACAGATACGCAGTATTTT.

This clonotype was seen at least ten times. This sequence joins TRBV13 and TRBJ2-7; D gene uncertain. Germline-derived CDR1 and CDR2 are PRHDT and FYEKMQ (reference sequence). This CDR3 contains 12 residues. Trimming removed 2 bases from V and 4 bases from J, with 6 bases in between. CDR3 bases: TGTGCCAGCAGCTTATTGAAGTACGAGCAGTACTTC. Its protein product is CASSLLKYEQYF.

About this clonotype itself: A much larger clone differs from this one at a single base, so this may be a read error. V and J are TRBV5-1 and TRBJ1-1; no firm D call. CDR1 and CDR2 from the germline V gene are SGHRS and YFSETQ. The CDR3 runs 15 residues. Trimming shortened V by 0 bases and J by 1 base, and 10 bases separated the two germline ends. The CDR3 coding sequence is TGCGCCAGCAGCTTGGTCCCTAGTAAGAACACTGAAGCTTTCTTT. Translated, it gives CASSLVPSKNTEAFF.

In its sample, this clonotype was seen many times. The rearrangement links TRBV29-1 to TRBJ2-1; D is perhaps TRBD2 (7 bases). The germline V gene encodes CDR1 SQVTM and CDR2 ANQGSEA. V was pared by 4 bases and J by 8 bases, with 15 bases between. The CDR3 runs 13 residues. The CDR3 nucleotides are TGCAGCGTTGCGGGGGGCGCAGGGGATGAGCAGTTCTTC. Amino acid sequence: CSVAGGAGDEQFF.

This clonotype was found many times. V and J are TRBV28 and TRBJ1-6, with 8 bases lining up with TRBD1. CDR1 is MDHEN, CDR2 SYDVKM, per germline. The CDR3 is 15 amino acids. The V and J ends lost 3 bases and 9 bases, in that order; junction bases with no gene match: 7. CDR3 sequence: CASSFVRQGFSPLHF. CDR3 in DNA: TGTGCCAGCAGTTTTGTTAGACAGGGGTTTTCACCCCTCCACTTT.

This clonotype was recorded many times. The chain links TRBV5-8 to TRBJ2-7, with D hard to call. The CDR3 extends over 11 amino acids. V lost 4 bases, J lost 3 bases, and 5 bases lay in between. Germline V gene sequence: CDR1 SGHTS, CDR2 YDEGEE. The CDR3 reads CASSRYYEQYF. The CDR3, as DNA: TGTGCCAGCAGCAGATACTACGAGCAGTACTTC.

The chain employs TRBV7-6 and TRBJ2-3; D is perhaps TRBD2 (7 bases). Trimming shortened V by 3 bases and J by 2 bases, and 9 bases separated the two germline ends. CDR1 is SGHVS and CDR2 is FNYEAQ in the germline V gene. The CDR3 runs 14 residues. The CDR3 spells CASSLGGATDTQYF. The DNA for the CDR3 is TGTGCCAGCAGCTTGGGGGGGGCCACAGATACGCAGTATTTT.

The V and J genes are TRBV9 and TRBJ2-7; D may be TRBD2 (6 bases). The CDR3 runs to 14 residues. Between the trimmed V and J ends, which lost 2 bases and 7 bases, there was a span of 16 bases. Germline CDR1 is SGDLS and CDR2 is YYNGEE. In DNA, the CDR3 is TGTGCCAGCAGCGTTTCCCCCACTGGAGGGGAGCAGTACTTC. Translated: CASSVSPTGGEQYF.